This T cell receptor (beta chain) was profiled in a study of T cells after somatic rescue of genetic block. Produced via immunoSEQ multiplex PCR; TCRdb's table is partial and in-frame only. The table includes some 74,000 clones, roughly 91% detected once. The source material was peripheral blood mononuclear cells (PBMCs). The receptor was isolated from a man aged 30-40 years.

CDR3 loop: CASSPDGTTGFYGYTF. In nucleotides, the CDR3 is TGTGCCAGCAGCCCCGACGGGACCACAGGGTTCTATGGCTACACCTTC. The chain combines TRBV5-4 with TRBJ1-2, with a tentative D call TRBD1 (6 bases). Trimming took 4 bases from V and 4 from J, leaving 20 bases between them. The CDR3 runs 16 residues. The V gene's germline CDR1 is SGHNT and CDR2 YYREEE (reference sequence).